Described below is a single T cell receptor beta chain sequence and its context. The antigen remains unidentified. This record belongs to a study of cytomegalovirus exposure and HLA in healthy donors. Study-wide background: In terms of ancestry, the Caucasian-associated cluster contained roughly 80% of the approximately 380 genotyped donors. Study-wide results and limits: The study labeled fewer than 200 TCR beta chains cytomegalovirus-associated. Certain indistinguishable V segments, among them TRBV6-2 and TRBV6-3, were excluded. Later on, an analysis tied 15,000 or so TCR beta sequences to HLA alleles at 0.05 false discovery rate.

Germline values: CDR1 SGHAT, CDR2 FQNNGV. The junction had 13 bases not matched to a gene; V was cut back by 6 bases and J by 8 bases. The CDR3 sequence is 15 residues long. The PCR was carried out with 60 Vbeta primers and 13 Jbeta primers. Using immunoSEQ multiplex PCR, the repertoire was profiled, and TCRdb retains in-frame clones only, with some absent. This sample has approximately 120,000 clones; more than 70% occur once, and the top ten carry less than 7%. The material sequenced was PBMCs. The TCR was taken from a woman in her 30s in good health and CMV-seropositive. The chain couples TRBV11-2 to TRBJ2-1; TRBD2 matches at 7 bases. The CDR3 sequence is CASSFITSEWDEQFF. The CDR3 DNA sequence: TGTGCCAGCAGTTTTATAACTAGCGAGTGGGATGAGCAGTTCTTC.